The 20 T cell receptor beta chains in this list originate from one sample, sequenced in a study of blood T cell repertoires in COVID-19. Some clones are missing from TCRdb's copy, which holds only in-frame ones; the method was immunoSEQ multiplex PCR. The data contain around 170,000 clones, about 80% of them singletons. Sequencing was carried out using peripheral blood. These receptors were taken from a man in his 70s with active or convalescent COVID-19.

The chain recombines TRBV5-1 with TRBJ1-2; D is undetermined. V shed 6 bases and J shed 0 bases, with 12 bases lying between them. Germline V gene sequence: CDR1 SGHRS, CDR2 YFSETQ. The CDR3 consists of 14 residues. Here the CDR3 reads CASKSGGANYGYTF. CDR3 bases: TGCGCCAGCAAGTCAGGCGGGGCTAACTATGGCTACACCTTC.

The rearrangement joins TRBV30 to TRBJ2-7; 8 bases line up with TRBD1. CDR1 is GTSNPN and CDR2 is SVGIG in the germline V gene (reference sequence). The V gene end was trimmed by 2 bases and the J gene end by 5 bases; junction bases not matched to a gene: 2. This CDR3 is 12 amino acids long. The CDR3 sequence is CAWSYRGNEQYF. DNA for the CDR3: TGTGCCTGGAGTTACAGGGGGAACGAGCAGTACTTC.

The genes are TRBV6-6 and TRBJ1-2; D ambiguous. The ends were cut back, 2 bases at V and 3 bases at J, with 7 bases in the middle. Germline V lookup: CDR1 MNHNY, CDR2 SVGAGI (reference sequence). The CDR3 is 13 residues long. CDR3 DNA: TGTGCCAGCAGTTACAAGGGAGACTATGGCTACACCTTC. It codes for CASSYKGDYGYTF.

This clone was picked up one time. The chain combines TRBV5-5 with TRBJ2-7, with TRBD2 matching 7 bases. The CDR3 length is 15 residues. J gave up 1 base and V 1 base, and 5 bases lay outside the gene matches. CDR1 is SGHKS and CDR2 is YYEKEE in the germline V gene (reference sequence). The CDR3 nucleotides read TGTGCCAGCAGCTTGTCGGGGGGACGGTCCTACGAGCAGTACTTC. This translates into CASSLSGGRSYEQYF.

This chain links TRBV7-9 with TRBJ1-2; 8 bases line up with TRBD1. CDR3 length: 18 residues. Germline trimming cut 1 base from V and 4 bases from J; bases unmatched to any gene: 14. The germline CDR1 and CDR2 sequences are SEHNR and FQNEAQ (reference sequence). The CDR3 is CASSLEIGGTGTPYGYTF. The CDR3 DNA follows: TGTGCCAGCAGCTTAGAAATCGGTGGGACAGGCACACCCTATGGCTACACCTTC.

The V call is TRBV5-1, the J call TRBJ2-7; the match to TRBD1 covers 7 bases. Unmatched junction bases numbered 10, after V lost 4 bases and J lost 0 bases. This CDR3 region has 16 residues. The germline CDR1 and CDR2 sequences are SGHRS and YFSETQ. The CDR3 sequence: CASSGGQVRGSYEQYF. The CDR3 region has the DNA TGCGCCAGCAGCGGTGGACAGGTTCGGGGCTCCTACGAGCAGTACTTC. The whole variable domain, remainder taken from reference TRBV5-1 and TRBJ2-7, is KAGVTQTPRYLIKTRGQQVTLSCSPISGHRSVSWYQQTPGQGLQFLFEYFSETQRNKGNFPGRFSGRQFSNSRSEMNVSTLELGDSALYLCASSGGQVRGSYEQYFGPGTRLTVT.

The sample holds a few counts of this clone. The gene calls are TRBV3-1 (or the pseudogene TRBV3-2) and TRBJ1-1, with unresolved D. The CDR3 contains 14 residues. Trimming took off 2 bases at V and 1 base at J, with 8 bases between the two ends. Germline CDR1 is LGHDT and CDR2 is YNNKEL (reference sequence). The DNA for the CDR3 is TGTGCCAGCAGCCAACTGGGAGGGAACACTGAAGCTTTCTTT. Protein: CASSQLGGNTEAFF.

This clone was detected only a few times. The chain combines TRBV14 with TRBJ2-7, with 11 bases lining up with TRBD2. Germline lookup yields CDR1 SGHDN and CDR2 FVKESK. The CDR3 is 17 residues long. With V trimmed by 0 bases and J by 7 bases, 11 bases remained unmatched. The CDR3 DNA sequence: TGTGCCAGCAGCCAAGATGTGACTAGCGGGACGTCTGGGGAGCAGTACTTC. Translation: CASSQDVTSGTSGEQYF.

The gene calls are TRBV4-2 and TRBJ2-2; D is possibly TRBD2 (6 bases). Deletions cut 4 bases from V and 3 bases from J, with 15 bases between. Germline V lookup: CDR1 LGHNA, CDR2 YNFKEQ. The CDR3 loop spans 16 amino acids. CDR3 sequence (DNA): TGTGCCAGCAGCCTAGGCGGGATCAGAGACACCGGGGAGCTGTTTTTT. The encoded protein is CASSLGGIRDTGELFF.

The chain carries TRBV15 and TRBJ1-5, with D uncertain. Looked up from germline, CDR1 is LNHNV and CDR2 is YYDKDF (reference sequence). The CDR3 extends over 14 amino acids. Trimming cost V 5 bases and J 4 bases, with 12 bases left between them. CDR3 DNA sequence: TGTGCCACCAGCGTAAAGGGAGGGAATCAGCCCCAGCATTTT. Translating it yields CATSVKGGNQPQHF.

The CDR3 DNA sequence: TGTGCCAGCAGCCCCAGTCGGGAGGTCTACAATGAGCAGTTCTTC. Its translation: CASSPSREVYNEQFF. The rearrangement joins TRBV11-2 to TRBJ2-1, with 7 bases matching TRBD2. Germline V CDR1 and CDR2: SGHAT, FQNNGV. CDR3 length: 15 amino acids. V shed 5 bases and J 3 bases; nucleotides not matched to a gene: 7.

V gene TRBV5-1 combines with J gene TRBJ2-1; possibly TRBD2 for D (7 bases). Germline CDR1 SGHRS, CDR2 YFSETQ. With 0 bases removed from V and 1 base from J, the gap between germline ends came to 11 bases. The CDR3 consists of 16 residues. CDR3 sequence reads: CASSLAAGASYNEQFF. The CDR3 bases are TGCGCCAGCAGCTTGGCCGCGGGGGCATCCTACAATGAGCAGTTCTTC.

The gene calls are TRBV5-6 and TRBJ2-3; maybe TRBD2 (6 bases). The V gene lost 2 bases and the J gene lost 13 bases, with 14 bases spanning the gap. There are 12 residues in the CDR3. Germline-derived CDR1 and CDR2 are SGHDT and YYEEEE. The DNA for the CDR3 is TGTGCCAGCAGCTTCGGGGACTCCCCTGAGTATTTT. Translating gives CASSFGDSPEYF.

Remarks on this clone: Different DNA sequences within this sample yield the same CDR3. The CDR3 DNA reads as TGCGCCAGCAGCCAAGAGGTCCAGGGGTATGGCTACACCTTC. It codes for CASSQEVQGYGYTF. The chain uses TRBV4-1 and TRBJ1-2; D is perhaps TRBD1 (6 bases). V was trimmed by 0 bases and J by 5 bases, leaving 10 bases between them. CDR3 length equals 14 residues. Germline V CDR1 and CDR2: MGHRA, YSYEKL.

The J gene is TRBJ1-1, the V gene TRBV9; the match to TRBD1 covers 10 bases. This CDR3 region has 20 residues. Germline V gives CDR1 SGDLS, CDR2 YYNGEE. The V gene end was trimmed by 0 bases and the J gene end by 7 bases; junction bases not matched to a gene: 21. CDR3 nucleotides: TGTGCCAGCAGCGTAGAGAAGACAGGGGGCGGGCCAGGGCCTTTATGTGAAGCTTTCTTT. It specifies CASSVEKTGGGPGPLCEAFF. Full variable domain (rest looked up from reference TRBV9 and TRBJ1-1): DSGVTQTPKHLITATGQRVTLRCSPRSGDLSVYWYQQSLDQGLQFLIQYYNGEERAKGNILERFSAQQFPDLHSELNLSSLELGDSALYFCASSVEKTGGGPGPLCEAFFGQGTRLTVV.

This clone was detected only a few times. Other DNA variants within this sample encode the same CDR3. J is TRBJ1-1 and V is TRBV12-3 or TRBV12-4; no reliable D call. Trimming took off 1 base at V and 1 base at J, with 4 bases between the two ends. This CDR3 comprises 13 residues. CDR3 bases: TGTGCCAGCAGTTTAGAGCGGAACACTGAAGCTTTCTTT. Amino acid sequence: CASSLERNTEAFF.

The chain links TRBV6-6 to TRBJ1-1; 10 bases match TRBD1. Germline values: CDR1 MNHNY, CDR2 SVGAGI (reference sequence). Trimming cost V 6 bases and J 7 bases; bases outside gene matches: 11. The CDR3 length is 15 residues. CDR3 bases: TGTGCCAGCAGCCAATATGACAGGGGGCTTGTTGAAGCTTTCTTT. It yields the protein CASSQYDRGLVEAFF.

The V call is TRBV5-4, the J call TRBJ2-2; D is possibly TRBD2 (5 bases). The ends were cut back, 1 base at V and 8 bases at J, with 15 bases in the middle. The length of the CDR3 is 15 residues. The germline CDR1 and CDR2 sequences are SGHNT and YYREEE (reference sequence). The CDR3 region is CASSLKEVRSGELFF. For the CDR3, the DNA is TGTGCCAGCAGCTTGAAGGAGGTCAGGAGTGGGGAGCTGTTTTTT.

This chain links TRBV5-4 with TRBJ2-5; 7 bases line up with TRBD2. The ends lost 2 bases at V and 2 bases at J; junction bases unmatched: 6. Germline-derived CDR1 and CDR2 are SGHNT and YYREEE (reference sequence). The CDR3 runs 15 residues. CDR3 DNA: TGTGCCAGCAGCTTTGGCGGGGGATCTCAAGAGACCCAGTACTTC. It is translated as CASSFGGGSQETQYF. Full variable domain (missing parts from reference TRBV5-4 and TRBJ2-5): ETGVTQSPTHLIKTRGQQVTLRCSSQSGHNTVSWYQQALGQGPQFIFQYYREEENGRGNFPPRFSGLQFPNYSSELNVNALELDDSALYLCASSFGGGSQETQYFGPGTRLLVL.

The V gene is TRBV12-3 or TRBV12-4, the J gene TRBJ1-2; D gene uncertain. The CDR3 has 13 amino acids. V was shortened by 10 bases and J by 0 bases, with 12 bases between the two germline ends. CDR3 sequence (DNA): TGTGCCACCAATGGGAGTCCTAACTATGGCTACACCTTC. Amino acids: CATNGSPNYGYTF.